This T cell receptor (beta chain) was profiled in a study of beta chain features in type 1 diabetes. Study-level results: Among patients with Type 1 diabetes, TCRB CDR3s were moderately but significantly shorter in every one of the four CD4+ subsets.

CDR1 and CDR2 from the germline V gene are DFQATT and SNEGSKA (reference sequence). V was trimmed by 3 bases and J by 3 bases, leaving 6 bases between them. This CDR3 has 11 amino acids. A note on this clone: The target antigen is unknown.

Every bit of the isolated RNA underwent reverse transcription, so sequencing read expressed TCRB transcripts. The data were produced by immunoSEQ multiplex PCR, yet TCRdb's version contains in-frame clones alone and is incomplete. The data show 300,000 or so clones, approximately 9.9% seen once. The sequence was obtained from a man under 40 with type 1 diabetes. The sequencing input was central memory CD4+ T cells from blood. The genes are TRBV20-1 and TRBJ2-7; D is unresolved. As DNA, the CDR3 is TGCAGTGCTAGGGATATCTACGAGCAGTACTTC. It translates to CSARDIYEQYF.